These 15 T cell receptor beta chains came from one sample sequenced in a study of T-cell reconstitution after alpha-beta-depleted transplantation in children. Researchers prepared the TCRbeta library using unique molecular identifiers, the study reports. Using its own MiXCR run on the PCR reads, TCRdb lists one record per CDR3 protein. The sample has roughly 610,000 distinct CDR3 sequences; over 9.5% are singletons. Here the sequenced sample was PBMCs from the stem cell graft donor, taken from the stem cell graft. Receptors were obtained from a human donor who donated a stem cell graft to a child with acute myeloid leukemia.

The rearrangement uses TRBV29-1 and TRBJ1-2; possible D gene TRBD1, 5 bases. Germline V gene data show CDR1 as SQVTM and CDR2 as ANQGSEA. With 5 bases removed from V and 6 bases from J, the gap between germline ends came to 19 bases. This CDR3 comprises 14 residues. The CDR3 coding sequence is TGCAGCGTTCGGACACTTTTAATGGGGGATGGCTACACCTTC. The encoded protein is CSVRTLLMGDGYTF.

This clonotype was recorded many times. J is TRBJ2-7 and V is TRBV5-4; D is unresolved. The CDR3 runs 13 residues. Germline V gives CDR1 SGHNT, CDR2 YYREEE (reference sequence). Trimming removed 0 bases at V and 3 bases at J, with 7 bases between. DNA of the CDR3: TGTGCCAGCAGCTTGGCCAGGAGCTACGAGCAGTACTTC. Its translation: CASSLARSYEQYF.

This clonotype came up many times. The chain's CDR3 is CASSVGRGTSTDTQYF. In DNA, the CDR3 is TGTGCCAGCAGCGTAGGAAGGGGGACTAGCACAGATACGCAGTATTTT. The chain joins TRBV9 to TRBJ2-3; D is possibly TRBD1 or TRBD2 (6 bases each). Trimming took 0 bases from V and 0 from J, leaving 11 bases between them. Germline V gives CDR1 SGDLS, CDR2 YYNGEE. The CDR3 covers 16 residues.

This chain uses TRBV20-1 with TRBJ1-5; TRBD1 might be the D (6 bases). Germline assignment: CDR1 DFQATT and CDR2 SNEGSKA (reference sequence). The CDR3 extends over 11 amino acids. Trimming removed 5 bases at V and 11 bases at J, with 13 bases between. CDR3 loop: CSAGDEGAQHF. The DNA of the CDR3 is TGCAGTGCTGGTGATGAGGGGGCCCAGCATTTT.

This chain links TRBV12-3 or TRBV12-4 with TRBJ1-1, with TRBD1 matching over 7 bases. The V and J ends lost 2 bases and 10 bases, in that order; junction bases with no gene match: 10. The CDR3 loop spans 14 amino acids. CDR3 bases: TGTGCCAGCAGTTTAACCCAAAACAGGGGTGGAGCTTTCTTT. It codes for CASSLTQNRGGAFF.

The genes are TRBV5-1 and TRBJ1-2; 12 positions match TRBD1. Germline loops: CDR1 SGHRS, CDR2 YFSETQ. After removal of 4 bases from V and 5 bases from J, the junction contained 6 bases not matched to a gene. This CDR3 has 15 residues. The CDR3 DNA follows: TGCGCCAGCAGCACGGGACAGGGGGCCGGGTATGGCTACACCTTC. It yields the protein CASSTGQGAGYGYTF.

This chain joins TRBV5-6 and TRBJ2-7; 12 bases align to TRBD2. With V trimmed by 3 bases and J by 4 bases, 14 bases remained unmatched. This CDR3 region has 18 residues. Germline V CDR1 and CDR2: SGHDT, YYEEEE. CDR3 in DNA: TGTGCCAGCAGCTCGTGGACTAGCGGGACCTCCCCTACTTACGAGCAGTACTTC. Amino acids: CASSSWTSGTSPTYEQYF.

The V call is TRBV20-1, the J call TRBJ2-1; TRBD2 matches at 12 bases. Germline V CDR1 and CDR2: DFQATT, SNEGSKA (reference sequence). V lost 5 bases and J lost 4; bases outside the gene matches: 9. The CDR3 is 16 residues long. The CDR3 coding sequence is TGCAGTGCTCGACTAGCGGGAGTCCCTGGGTACAATGAGCAGTTCTTC. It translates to CSARLAGVPGYNEQFF.

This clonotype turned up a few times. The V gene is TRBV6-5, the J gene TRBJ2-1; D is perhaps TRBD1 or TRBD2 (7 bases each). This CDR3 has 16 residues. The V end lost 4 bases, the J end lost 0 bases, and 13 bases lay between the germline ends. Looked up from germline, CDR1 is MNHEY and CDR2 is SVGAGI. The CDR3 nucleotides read TGTGCCAGCAGTTCCATCAGGGGGGGCTCCTACAATGAGCAGTTCTTC. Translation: CASSSIRGGSYNEQFF.

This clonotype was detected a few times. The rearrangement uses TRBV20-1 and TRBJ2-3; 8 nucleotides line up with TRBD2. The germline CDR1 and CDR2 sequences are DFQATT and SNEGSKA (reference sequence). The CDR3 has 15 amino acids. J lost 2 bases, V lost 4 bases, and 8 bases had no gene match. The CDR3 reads CSAKRPGLDTDTQYF. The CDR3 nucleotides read TGCAGTGCTAAGAGACCGGGACTAGACACAGATACGCAGTATTTT.

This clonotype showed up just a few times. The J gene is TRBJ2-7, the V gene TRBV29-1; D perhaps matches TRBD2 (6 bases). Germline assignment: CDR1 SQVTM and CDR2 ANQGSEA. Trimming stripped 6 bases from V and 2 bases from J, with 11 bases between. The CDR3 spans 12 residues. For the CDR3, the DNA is TGCAGCGTGAATAGCGGAACCTACGAGCAGTACTTC. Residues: CSVNSGTYEQYF.

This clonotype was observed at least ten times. The chain's CDR3 is CATGKYQETQYF. As DNA, the CDR3 is TGTGCCACCGGGAAGTACCAAGAGACCCAGTACTTC. The chain carries TRBV15 and TRBJ2-5; D gene unclear. The CDR3 is made up of 12 amino acids. Deletions cut 8 bases from V and 0 bases from J, with 7 bases between. From germline, CDR1 is LNHNV and CDR2 YYDKDF (reference sequence).

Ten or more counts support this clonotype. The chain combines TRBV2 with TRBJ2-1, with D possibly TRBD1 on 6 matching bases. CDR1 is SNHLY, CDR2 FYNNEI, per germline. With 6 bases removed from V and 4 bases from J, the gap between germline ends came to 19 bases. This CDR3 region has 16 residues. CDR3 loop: CASSGHQGRDYNEQFF. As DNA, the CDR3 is TGTGCCAGCAGCGGCCACCAGGGGAGAGATTACAATGAGCAGTTCTTC.

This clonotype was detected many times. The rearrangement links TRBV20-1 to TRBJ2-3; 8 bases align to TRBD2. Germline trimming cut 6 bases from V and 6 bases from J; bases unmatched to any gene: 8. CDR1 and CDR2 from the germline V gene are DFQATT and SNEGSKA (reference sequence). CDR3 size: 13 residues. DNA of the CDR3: TGCAGTGCCGATAGCGGGAAGGGTGATACGCAGTATTTT. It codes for CSADSGKGDTQYF.

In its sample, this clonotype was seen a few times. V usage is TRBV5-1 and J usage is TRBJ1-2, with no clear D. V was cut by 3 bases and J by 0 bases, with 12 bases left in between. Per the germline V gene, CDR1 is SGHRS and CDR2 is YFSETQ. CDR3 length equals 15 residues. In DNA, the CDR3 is TGCGCCAGCAGCTACCGGCCACGAACTAACTATGGCTACACCTTC. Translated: CASSYRPRTNYGYTF.